Presented here are 21 T cell receptor beta chains from one specimen sequenced in a study of memory CD8 T cells in hepatitis C reinfection. Only in-frame clones appear in the TCRdb table, and some are missing; sequencing was by immunoSEQ multiplex PCR. The sample has about 6,000 clones; over 75% are singletons. Stated time point: pre-reinfection, 55 to 20 weeks before reinfection detection. No in vitro expansion preceded TCR sequencing of the sorted cells. Sequenced material: naive CD8+ T cells sorted from blood. The origin of the receptors is a man aged 50 or older with hepatitis C virus infection.

This clone appeared once. This chain links TRBV13 with TRBJ2-1; maybe TRBD2 (6 bases). Germline V gives CDR1 PRHDT, CDR2 FYEKMQ (reference sequence). The CDR3 totals 13 residues. Deletions cut 5 bases from V and 9 bases from J, with 14 bases between. CDR3 coding DNA: TGTGCCAGCAGCCCATCGCTGCGGGGTGAGCAGTTCTTC. This gives the protein CASSPSLRGEQFF.

V is TRBV7-3 and J is TRBJ2-1; 9 positions agree with TRBD2. Germline V gene lookup returns CDR1 SGHTA and CDR2 FQGTGA. V lost 4 bases and J lost 6; bases outside the gene matches: 22. The CDR3 has 20 residues. The DNA of the CDR3 is TGTGCCAGCAGCTCCCACGTCGCTAGCGGGATCGGGTCAATCCGCAATGAGCAGTTCTTC. Translated: CASSSHVASGIGSIRNEQFF.

The CDR3 loop is CASSVEGHSYEQYF. The CDR3 nucleotides are TGTGCCAGCAGCGTAGAGGGGCACTCCTACGAGCAGTACTTC. The V call is TRBV9, the J call TRBJ2-7; D perhaps matches TRBD1 (5 bases). Trimming pared 0 bases from V and 0 bases from J, leaving 7 bases between. This CDR3 spans 14 amino acids. Germline V gene data show CDR1 as SGDLS and CDR2 as YYNGEE.

This clone was seen once. The V and J genes are TRBV19 and TRBJ1-1, with TRBD1 matching over 7 bases. Germline V lookup: CDR1 LNHDA, CDR2 SQIVND (reference sequence). The CDR3 loop spans 13 amino acids. The J segment lost 5 bases and the V segment lost 5 bases, leaving 5 bases of the junction unmatched. CDR3 amino acids: CASSSAGGTEAFF. CDR3 nucleotide sequence: TGTGCCAGTAGTTCGGCAGGGGGTACTGAAGCTTTCTTT.

The CDR3 DNA sequence: TGTGCCAGCAGTGATTGGGACAGGACTAACTACGAGCAGTACTTC. Protein sequence: CASSDWDRTNYEQYF. The chain couples TRBV6-1 to TRBJ2-7; 8 bases align to TRBD1. The trim removed 3 bases at V and 3 bases at J, leaving 7 bases unmatched. This CDR3 spans 15 amino acids. Germline assignment: CDR1 MNHNS and CDR2 SASEGT.

This clone was seen a few times. The rearrangement joins TRBV5-1 to TRBJ2-5, with 14 bases lining up with TRBD2. Trimming cost V 2 bases and J 1 base; bases outside gene matches: 4. The CDR3 runs 17 residues. CDR1 SGHRS and CDR2 YFSETQ come from the germline V gene. The CDR3 sequence is CASSFATSGRGQETQYF. The CDR3 nucleotides are TGCGCCAGCAGCTTTGCGACTAGCGGGAGGGGCCAAGAGACCCAGTACTTC.

A remark on this clone: The germline gene is not matched at one end of the junction; a read error may be the cause. The chain recombines TRBV7-7 with TRBJ2-1; 10 nucleotides align to TRBD2. CDR1 is SSHAT, CDR2 FNYEAQ, per germline (reference sequence). The CDR3 is 16 residues long. The CDR3 coding sequence is TGTGCTAGCAGCTTAGAAGCTAGCGGGAGTATCTATGAGCAGTTCTTC. Translating it yields CASSLEASGSIYEQFF.

The rearrangement joins TRBV12-5 to TRBJ2-1; 12 bases fit TRBD1. Germline V gene data show CDR1 as LGHNT and CDR2 as FRNRAP. The V segment lost 4 bases and the J segment 10 bases; nucleotides outside the gene matches: 8. CDR3 size: 15 residues. The CDR3 here is CASGSAGQGAREQFF. CDR3 in DNA: TGTGCTAGTGGTTCCGCGGGACAGGGGGCGCGAGAGCAGTTCTTC.

This clone appeared a single time. J is TRBJ2-5 and V is TRBV7-3; TRBD2 aligns across 13 bases. CDR1 is SGHTA, CDR2 FQGTGA, per germline. The J segment lost 5 bases and the V segment lost 4 bases, leaving 4 bases of the junction unmatched. This CDR3 is 15 amino acids long. The CDR3 loop is CASSSGLAGTETQYF. Here the CDR3 DNA reads TGTGCCAGCAGCTCGGGACTAGCGGGAACGGAGACCCAGTACTTC. Full variable domain (missing parts from reference TRBV7-3 and TRBJ2-5): GAGVSQTPSNKVTEKGKYVELRCDPISGHTALYWYRQSLGQGPEFLIYFQGTGAADDSGLPNDRFFAVRPEGSVSTLKIQRTERGDSAVYLCASSSGLAGTETQYFGPGTRLLVL.

The V call is TRBV7-8, the J call TRBJ2-1, with D possibly being TRBD1 (6 bases). The germline V gene encodes CDR1 SGHVS and CDR2 FQNEAQ. This CDR3 comprises 14 residues. The V end lost 4 bases, the J end lost 5 bases, and 12 bases lay between the germline ends. The CDR3 sequence is CASSSDSGHNEQFF. In DNA form, the CDR3 reads TGTGCCAGCAGCTCGGACAGTGGACACAATGAGCAGTTCTTC.

The chain recombines TRBV28 with TRBJ1-6; D remains ambiguous. Between the trimmed V and J ends, which lost 4 bases and 7 bases, there was a span of 17 bases. The CDR3 is 16 amino acids. Germline V gene data show CDR1 as MDHEN and CDR2 as SYDVKM. CDR3 in DNA: TGTGCCAGCAGTTCACCAATAGAGGTTTCGAATTCACCCCTCCACTTT. It encodes CASSSPIEVSNSPLHF.

The chain combines TRBV28 with TRBJ2-5, with 7 bases lining up with TRBD1. Per the germline V gene, CDR1 is MDHEN and CDR2 is SYDVKM. With V trimmed by 3 bases and J by 3 bases, 1 base remained unmatched. The CDR3 has 13 amino acids. CDR3 in amino acids: CASSLQGEETQYF. CDR3 nucleotide sequence: TGTGCCAGCAGTTTGCAGGGGGAAGAGACCCAGTACTTC.

V gene TRBV5-6 combines with J gene TRBJ2-7; D gene ambiguous. This CDR3 contains 14 residues. The germline V and J ends were trimmed by 2 bases and 0 bases, with 9 bases remaining between them. Germline lookup yields CDR1 SGHDT and CDR2 YYEEEE. The CDR3 sequence is CASSFGQVSYEQYF. The CDR3 DNA reads TGTGCCAGCAGCTTTGGGCAGGTCTCCTACGAGCAGTACTTC.

The chain joins TRBV30 to TRBJ2-3; 8 bases line up with TRBD2. CDR1 is GTSNPN, CDR2 SVGIG, per germline (reference sequence). The J segment lost 0 bases and the V segment lost 3 bases, leaving 2 bases of the junction unmatched. The CDR3 covers 14 residues. The DNA of the CDR3 is TGTGCCTGGAGCGCTAGCGGGAGCACAGATACGCAGTATTTT. Its protein product is CAWSASGSTDTQYF.

This chain joins TRBV11-2 and TRBJ2-1; the D is unclear. The ends were cut back, 3 bases at V and 0 bases at J, with 18 bases in the middle. The CDR3 loop spans 18 amino acids. Germline V gene sequence: CDR1 SGHAT, CDR2 FQNNGV. CDR3: CASSFLLIGAGSYNEQFF. In DNA form, the CDR3 reads TGTGCCAGCAGCTTCCTCTTGATAGGCGCAGGCTCCTACAATGAGCAGTTCTTC.

The V gene is TRBV10-3, the J gene TRBJ2-7, with D possibly matching TRBD1 (6 bases). The V and J ends lost 7 bases and 4 bases respectively, with 11 bases between them. The CDR3 runs 12 residues. Per germline, CDR1 ENHRY and CDR2 SYGVKD. The CDR3 loop is CAIMRDKYEQYF. CDR3 DNA: TGTGCCATCATGAGGGACAAGTACGAGCAGTACTTC.

V usage is TRBV28 and J usage is TRBJ2-1; TRBD2 aligns across 9 bases. The length of the CDR3 is 15 residues. From germline, CDR1 is MDHEN and CDR2 SYDVKM. Trimming at V came to 3 bases and at J to 3 bases, leaving 3 bases not matched to a gene. The chain's CDR3 is CASSFGAGGYNEQFF. CDR3 DNA: TGTGCCAGCAGTTTCGGAGCGGGAGGCTACAATGAGCAGTTCTTC.

V gene TRBV11-2 combines with J gene TRBJ1-4; TRBD1 agrees at 9 bases. V was pared by 6 bases and J by 7 bases, with 6 bases of the junction left unmatched. The CDR3 has 14 amino acids. Germline assignment: CDR1 SGHAT and CDR2 FQNNGV. The CDR3 reads CASSYGQGIEKLFF. In nucleotides, the CDR3 is TGTGCCAGCAGTTACGGACAGGGGATTGAAAAACTGTTTTTT.

V is TRBV5-6 and J is TRBJ2-3; 7 nucleotides match TRBD2. CDR3 length: 12 amino acids. CDR1 and CDR2 from the germline V gene are SGHDT and YYEEEE. Trimming removed 4 bases from V and 5 bases from J; junction bases left unmatched: 1. The CDR3 DNA reads as TGTGCCAGCAGCATAGCGGGAGATACGCAGTATTTT. Protein sequence: CASSIAGDTQYF. Variable domain in full (rest from reference TRBV5-6 and TRBJ2-3): DAGVTQSPTHLIKTRGQQVTLRCSPKSGHDTVSWYQQALGQGPQFIFQYYEEEERQRGNFPDRFSGHQFPNYSSELNVNALLLGDSALYLCASSIAGDTQYFGPGTRLTVL.

The chain recombines TRBV7-9 with TRBJ1-4; 8 nucleotides line up with TRBD1. The junction had 6 bases not matched to a gene; V was cut back by 6 bases and J by 3 bases. The germline CDR1 and CDR2 sequences are SEHNR and FQNEAQ (reference sequence). There are 15 residues in the CDR3. CDR3 sequence: CASRFDRGANEKLFF. CDR3 coding DNA: TGTGCCAGCAGATTCGACAGGGGAGCTAATGAAAAACTGTTTTTT.

The chain couples TRBV15 to TRBJ2-3; no firm D call. Trimming stripped 6 bases from V and 2 bases from J, with 12 bases between. Germline lookup yields CDR1 LNHNV and CDR2 YYDKDF (reference sequence). The CDR3 extends over 14 amino acids. Here the CDR3 reads CATSKTRNTDTQYF. CDR3 nucleotide sequence: TGTGCCACCAGTAAGACTCGGAACACAGATACGCAGTATTTT.